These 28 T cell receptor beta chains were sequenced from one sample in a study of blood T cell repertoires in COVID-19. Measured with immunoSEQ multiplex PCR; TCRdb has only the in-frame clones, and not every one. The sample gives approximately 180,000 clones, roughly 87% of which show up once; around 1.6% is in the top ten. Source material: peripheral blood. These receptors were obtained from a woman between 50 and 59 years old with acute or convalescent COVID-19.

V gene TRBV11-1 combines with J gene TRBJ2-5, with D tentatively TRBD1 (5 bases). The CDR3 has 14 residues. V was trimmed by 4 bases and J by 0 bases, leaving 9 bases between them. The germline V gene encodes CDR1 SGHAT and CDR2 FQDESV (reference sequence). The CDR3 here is CASSSSGYQETQYF. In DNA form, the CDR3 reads TGTGCCAGCAGCTCCTCAGGGTACCAAGAGACCCAGTACTTC. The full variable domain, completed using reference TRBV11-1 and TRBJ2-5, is EAEVAQSPRYKITEKSQAVAFWCDPISGHATLYWYRQILGQGPELLVQFQDESVVDDSQLPKDRFSAERLKGVDSTLKIQPAELGDSAMYLCASSSSGYQETQYFGPGTRLLVL.

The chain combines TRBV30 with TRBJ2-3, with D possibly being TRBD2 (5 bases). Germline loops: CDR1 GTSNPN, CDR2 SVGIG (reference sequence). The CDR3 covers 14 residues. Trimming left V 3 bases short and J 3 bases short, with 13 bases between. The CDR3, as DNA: TGTGCCTGGAGGGGTGGGAGAACGACAGATACGCAGTATTTT. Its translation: CAWRGGRTTDTQYF.

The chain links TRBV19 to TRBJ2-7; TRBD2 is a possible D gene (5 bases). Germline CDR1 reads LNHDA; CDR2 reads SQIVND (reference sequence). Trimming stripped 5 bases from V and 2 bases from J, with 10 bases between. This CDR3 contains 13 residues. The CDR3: CASSFGLTYEQYF. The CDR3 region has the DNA TGTGCCAGTAGTTTCGGACTCACCTACGAGCAGTACTTC.

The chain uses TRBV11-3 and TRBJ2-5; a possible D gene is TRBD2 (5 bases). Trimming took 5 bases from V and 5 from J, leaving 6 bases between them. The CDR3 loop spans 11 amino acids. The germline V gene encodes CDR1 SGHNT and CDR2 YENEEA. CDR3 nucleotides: TGTGCCAGCAGCCAGCGGGAGACCCAGTACTTC. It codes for CASSQRETQYF.

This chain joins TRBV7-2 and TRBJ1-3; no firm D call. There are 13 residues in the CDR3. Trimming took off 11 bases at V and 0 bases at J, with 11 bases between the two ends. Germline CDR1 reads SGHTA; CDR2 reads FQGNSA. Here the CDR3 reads CACGPSSGNTIYF. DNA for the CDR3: TGTGCCTGTGGTCCCAGCTCTGGAAACACCATATATTTT. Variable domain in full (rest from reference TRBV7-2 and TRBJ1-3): GAGVSQSPSNKVTEKGKDVELRCDPISGHTALYWYRQSLGQGLEFLIYFQGNSAPDKSGLPSDRFSAERTGGSVSTLTIQRTQQEDSAVYLCACGPSSGNTIYFGEGSWLTVV.

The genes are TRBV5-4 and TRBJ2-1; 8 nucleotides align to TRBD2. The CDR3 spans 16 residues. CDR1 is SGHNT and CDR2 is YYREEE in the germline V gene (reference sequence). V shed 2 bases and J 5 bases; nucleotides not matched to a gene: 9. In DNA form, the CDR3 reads TGTGCCAGCAGCTTCCAGTGGGCTAGCGGGCACAATGAGCAGTTCTTC. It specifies CASSFQWASGHNEQFF.

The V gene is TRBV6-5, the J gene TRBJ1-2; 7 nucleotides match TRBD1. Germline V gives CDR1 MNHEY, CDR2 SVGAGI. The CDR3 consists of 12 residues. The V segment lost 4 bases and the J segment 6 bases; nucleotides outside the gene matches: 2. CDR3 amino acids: CASSSDRDGYTF. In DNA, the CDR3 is TGTGCCAGCAGTTCCGACAGGGATGGCTACACCTTC.

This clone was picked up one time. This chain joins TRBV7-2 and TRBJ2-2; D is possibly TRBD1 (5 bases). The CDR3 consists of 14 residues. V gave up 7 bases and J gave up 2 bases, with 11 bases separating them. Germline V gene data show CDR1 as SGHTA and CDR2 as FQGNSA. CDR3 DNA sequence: TGTGCCAGCACGACAGTTAGTAACACCGGGGAGCTGTTTTTT. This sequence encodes CASTTVSNTGELFF. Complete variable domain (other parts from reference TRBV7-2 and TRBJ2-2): GAGVSQSPSNKVTEKGKDVELRCDPISGHTALYWYRQSLGQGLEFLIYFQGNSAPDKSGLPSDRFSAERTGGSVSTLTIQRTQQEDSAVYLCASTTVSNTGELFFGEGSRLTVL.

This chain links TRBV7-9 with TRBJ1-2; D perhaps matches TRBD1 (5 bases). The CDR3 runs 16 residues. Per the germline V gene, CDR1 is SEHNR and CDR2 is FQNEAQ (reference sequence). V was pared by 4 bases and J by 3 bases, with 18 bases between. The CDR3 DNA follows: TGTGCCAGCAGCTACCAGAGAGTAGGGGCTGACTATGGCTACACCTTC. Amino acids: CASSYQRVGADYGYTF. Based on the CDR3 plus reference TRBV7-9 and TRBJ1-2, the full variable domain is DTGVSQNPRHKITKRGQNVTFRCDPISEHNRLYWYRQTLGQGPEFLTYFQNEAQLEKSRLLSDRFSAERPKGSFSTLEIQRTEQGDSAMYLCASSYQRVGADYGYTFGSGTRLTVV.

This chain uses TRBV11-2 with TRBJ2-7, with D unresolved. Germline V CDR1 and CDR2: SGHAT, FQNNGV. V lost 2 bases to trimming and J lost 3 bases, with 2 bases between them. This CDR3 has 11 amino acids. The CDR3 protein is CASSLHYEQYF. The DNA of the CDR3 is TGTGCCAGCAGCTTACACTACGAGCAGTACTTC.

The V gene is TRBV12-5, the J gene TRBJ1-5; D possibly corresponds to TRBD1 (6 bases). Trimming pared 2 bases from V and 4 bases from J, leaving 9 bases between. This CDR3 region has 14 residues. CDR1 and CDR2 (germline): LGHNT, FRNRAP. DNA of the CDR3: TGTGCTAGTGGTTTGTCGACAGGAAATCAGCCCCAGCATTTT. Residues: CASGLSTGNQPQHF.

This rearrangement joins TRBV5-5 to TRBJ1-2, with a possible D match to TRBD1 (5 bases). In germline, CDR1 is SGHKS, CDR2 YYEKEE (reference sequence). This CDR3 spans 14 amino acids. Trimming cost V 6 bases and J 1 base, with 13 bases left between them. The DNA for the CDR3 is TGTGCCAGCACCACGGGGGGATTTAACTATGGCTACACCTTC. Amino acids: CASTTGGFNYGYTF.

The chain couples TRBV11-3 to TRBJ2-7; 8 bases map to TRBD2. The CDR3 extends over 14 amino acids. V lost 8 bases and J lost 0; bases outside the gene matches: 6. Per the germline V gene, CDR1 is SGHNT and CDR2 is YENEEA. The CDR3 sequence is CASQRGPSSYEQYF. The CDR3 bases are TGTGCCAGCCAGCGGGGGCCCAGCTCCTACGAGCAGTACTTC.

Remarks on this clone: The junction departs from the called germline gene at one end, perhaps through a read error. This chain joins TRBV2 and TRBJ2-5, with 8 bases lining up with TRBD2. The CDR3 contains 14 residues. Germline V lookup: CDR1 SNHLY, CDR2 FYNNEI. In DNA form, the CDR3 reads TGTGCCAGTAGTGGAGGGCTAGCGGGAGAGACCCAGTACTTC. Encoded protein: CASSGGLAGETQYF.

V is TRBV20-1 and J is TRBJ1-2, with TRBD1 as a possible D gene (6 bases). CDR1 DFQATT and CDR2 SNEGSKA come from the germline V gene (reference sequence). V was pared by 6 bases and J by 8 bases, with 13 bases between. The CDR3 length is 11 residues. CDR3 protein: CSADAGEGYTF. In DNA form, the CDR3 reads TGCAGTGCCGATGCAGGGGAGGGCTACACCTTC.

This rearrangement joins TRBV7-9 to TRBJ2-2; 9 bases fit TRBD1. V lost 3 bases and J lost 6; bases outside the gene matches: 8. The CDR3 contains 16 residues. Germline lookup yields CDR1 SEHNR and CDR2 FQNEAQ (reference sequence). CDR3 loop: CASSLGDRDFSGELFF. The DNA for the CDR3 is TGTGCCAGCAGCTTGGGGGACAGGGATTTTTCCGGGGAGCTGTTTTTT.

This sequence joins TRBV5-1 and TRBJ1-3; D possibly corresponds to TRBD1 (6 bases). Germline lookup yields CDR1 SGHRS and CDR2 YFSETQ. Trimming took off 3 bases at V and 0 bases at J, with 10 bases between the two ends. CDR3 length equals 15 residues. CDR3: CASSWDMDSGNTIYF. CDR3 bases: TGCGCCAGCAGCTGGGACATGGACTCTGGAAACACCATATATTTT. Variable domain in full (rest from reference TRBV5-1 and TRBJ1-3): KAGVTQTPRYLIKTRGQQVTLSCSPISGHRSVSWYQQTPGQGLQFLFEYFSETQRNKGNFPGRFSGRQFSNSRSEMNVSTLELGDSALYLCASSWDMDSGNTIYFGEGSWLTVV.

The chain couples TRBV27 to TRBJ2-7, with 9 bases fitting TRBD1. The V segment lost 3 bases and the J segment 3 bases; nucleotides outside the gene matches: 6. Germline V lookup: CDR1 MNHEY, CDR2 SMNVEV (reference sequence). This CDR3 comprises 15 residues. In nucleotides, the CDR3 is TGTGCCAGCAGTTTGGAGGGGACAGGGTACTACGAGCAGTACTTC. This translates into CASSLEGTGYYEQYF.

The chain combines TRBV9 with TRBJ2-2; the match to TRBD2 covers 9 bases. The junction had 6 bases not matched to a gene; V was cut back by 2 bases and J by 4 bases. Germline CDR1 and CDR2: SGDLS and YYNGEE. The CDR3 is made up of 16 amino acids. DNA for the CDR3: TGTGCCAGCAGCGTGGCCGGGACTAGCCTCACCGGGGAGCTGTTTTTT. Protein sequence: CASSVAGTSLTGELFF.

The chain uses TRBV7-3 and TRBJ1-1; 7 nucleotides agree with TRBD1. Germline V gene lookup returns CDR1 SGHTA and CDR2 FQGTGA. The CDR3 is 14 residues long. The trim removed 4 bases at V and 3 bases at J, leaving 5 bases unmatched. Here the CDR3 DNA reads TGTGCCAGCAGCTCGGGACAGCGATACACTGAAGCTTTCTTT. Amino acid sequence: CASSSGQRYTEAFF.

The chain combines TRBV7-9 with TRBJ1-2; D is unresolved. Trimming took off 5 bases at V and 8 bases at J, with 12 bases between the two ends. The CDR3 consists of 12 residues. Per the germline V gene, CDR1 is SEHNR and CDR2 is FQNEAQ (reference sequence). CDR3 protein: CASSVDPGGYTF. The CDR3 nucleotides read TGTGCCAGCAGCGTTGACCCGGGGGGCTACACCTTC.

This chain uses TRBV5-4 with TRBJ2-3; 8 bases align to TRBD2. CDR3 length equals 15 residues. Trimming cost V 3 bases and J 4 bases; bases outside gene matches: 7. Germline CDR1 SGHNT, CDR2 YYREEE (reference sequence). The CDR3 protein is CASSSREGLPDTQYF. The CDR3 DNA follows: TGTGCCAGCAGCTCTCGGGAGGGCCTCCCAGATACGCAGTATTTT. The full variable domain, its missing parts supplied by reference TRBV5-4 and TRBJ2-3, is ETGVTQSPTHLIKTRGQQVTLRCSSQSGHNTVSWYQQALGQGPQFIFQYYREEENGRGNFPPRFSGLQFPNYSSELNVNALELDDSALYLCASSSREGLPDTQYFGPGTRLTVL.

For the CDR3, the DNA is TGTGCCAGCAGTATAACGGGACAGTTATACGAGCAGTACTTC. Translation: CASSITGQLYEQYF. The chain is built from TRBV28 and TRBJ2-7; TRBD1 agrees at 7 bases. There are 14 residues in the CDR3. Looked up from germline, CDR1 is MDHEN and CDR2 is SYDVKM. V trimming: 5 bases; J trimming: 4 bases; junction bases outside the gene matches: 8.

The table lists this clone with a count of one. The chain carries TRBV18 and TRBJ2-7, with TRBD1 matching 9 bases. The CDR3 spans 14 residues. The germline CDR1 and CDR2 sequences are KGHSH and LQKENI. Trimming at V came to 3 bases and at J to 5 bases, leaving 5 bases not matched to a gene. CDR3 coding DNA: TGTGCCAGCTCACCCCGGACAGGGGACGACGAGCAGTACTTC. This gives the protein CASSPRTGDDEQYF.

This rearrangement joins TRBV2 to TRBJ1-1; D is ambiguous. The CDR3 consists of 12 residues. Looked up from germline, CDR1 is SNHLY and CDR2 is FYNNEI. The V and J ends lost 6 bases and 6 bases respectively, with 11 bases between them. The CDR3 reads CASSGSGAEAFF. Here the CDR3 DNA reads TGTGCCAGCAGCGGATCCGGGGCTGAAGCTTTCTTT. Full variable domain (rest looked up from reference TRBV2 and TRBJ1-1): EPEVTQTPSHQVTQMGQEVILRCVPISNHLYFYWYRQILGQKVEFLVSFYNNEISEKSEIFDDQFSVERPDGSNFTLKIRSTKLEDSAMYFCASSGSGAEAFFGQGTRLTVV.

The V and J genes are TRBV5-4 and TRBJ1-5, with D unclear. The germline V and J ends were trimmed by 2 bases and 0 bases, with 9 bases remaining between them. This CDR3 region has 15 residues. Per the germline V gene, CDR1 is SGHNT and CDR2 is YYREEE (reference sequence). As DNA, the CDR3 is TGTGCCAGCAGCTTTTCCCCAGATAGCAATCAGCCCCAGCATTTT. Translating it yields CASSFSPDSNQPQHF.

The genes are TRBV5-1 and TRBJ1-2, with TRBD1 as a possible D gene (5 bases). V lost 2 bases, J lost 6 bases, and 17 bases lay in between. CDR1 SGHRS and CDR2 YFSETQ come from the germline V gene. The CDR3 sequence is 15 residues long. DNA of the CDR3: TGCGCCAGCAGCTTCAGTGTGGGGCAGTCGAATGGCTACACCTTC. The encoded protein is CASSFSVGQSNGYTF. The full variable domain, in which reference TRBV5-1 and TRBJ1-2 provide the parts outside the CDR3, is KAGVTQTPRYLIKTRGQQVTLSCSPISGHRSVSWYQQTPGQGLQFLFEYFSETQRNKGNFPGRFSGRQFSNSRSEMNVSTLELGDSALYLCASSFSVGQSNGYTFGSGTRLTVV.

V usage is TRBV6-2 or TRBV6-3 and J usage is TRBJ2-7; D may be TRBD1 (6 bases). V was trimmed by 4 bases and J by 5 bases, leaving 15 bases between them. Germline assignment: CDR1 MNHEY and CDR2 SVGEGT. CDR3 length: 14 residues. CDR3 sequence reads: CASSWLVGADEQYF. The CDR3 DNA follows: TGTGCCAGCAGTTGGTTAGTGGGGGCAGACGAGCAGTACTTC.